The clone carrying this T cell receptor beta chain was seen once. The data were taken from a study of blood T cell repertoires in COVID-19. Some clones are missing from TCRdb's copy, which holds only in-frame ones; the method was immunoSEQ multiplex PCR. The sample records roughly 120,000 clones, roughly 80% being singletons. Sequenced material: peripheral blood. This clonotype was sampled from a human donor in a cohort sampled during active or convalescent COVID-19.

The CDR3 sequence is CASSSGGGRFQPQHF. The DNA for the CDR3 is TGTGCCAGCAGTTCCGGGGGGGGTAGGTTTCAGCCCCAGCATTTT. The J gene is TRBJ1-5, the V gene TRBV28, with D possibly being TRBD1 (5 bases). V was pared by 4 bases and J by 6 bases, with 16 bases between. CDR1 is MDHEN and CDR2 is SYDVKM in the germline V gene. The CDR3 contains 15 residues.